This T cell receptor beta chain was found in a study of PD-L1 blockade in urothelial cancer (dated by TCRdb to the late 2010s). Notes on the research overall: Every patient began therapy at some point between 2013 and 2015 and was given atezolizumab 1,200 mg intravenously every 3 weeks. About 90% of the 29 patients were males with bladder-origin urothelial cancer, and about 60% of the roughly 29 reported a prior smoking history. Patients had an ECOG performance status of 0 or 1 and had received between 0 and 3 prior chemotherapy regimens. Blood samples were analyzed at 3 weeks after treatment start (second dose) and at 6 weeks after treatment start. Blood samples gave median yields of about 150,000 T cells and 82,636 unique TCRs, along with a median clonality of roughly 0.08. The study, an exploratory multi-omic analysis, examined somatic, immune and clinical correlates of response to PD-L1 blockade with atezolizumab in urothelial cancer. Pretreatment tumor samples, along with matched peripheral blood collected serially before and after atezolizumab treatment, underwent TCR sequencing. Durable clinical benefit was defined as a progression-free survival longer than 6 months, and TCR features were additionally tested against progression-free survival and overall survival. In the same patients, pretreatment tumors underwent whole exome sequencing and RNA sequencing in addition to TCR sequencing. Durable clinical benefit was achieved by nine patients but not by the remaining 20. Pretreatment blood TCR-seq was available for fewer than 30 patients, at least one posttreatment blood collection was obtained for some 25 patients, and tumor TCR-seq was available for some 25 patients.

This clone occurred once. Its recognized antigen is unknown. Within one base of it there is no much larger clone, and no base qualities were kept. According to the study, the label for this sample's time point signals: peripheral blood 6 weeks after treatment start. The cohort comprised more than 25 patients with locally advanced or metastatic urothelial carcinoma treated at Memorial Sloan Kettering on a trial protocol. Peripheral blood mononuclear cells were collected pretreatment and during treatment, with between 1 and 8 total time points per patient. The Qiagen DNeasy Blood extraction kit was used to purify genomic DNA from total PBMCs and tumor samples. PBMCs were collected pretreatment and during treatment and were isolated and stored as previously described. The paper as a whole reports these results and caveats: Because the sample size was small (n ≈ 31) and many of the analyses were exploratory, the results are meant to be hypothesis-generating. Among patients with durable benefit, tumor-associated TCR clones showed greater expansion in peripheral blood 3 weeks after treatment started (n of about 21, p = 0.022). Improved progression-free and overall survival was found to be associated with pretreatment peripheral blood TCR clonality below the median.

CDR1 and CDR2 (MNHEY, SMNVEV) derive from the germline V gene (reference sequence). After removal of 4 bases from V and 2 bases from J, the junction retains 4 bases not matched to a gene. The CDR3 holds 15 amino acids from the cysteine to the phenylalanine. Only the CDR3 region is kept as DNA, spanning 45 bases read in frame from base 1. Synthetic TCR analog templates were spiked into each PCR so that absolute template abundance could be estimated from read counts. TCRbeta CDR3 regions were amplified from genomic DNA with bias-controlled V and J gene primers using the immunoSEQ assay. Rearranged TCRbeta segments were sequenced at approximately 20X coverage. The paper's data handling went like this. Sequencing errors were corrected by clustering and CDR3s were annotated against IMGT to assign V, D and J genes. Out-of-frame and stop-codon sequences were excluded, and only productive TCRbeta rearrangements were used in downstream analyses. Clonality was calculated as one minus the Shannon entropy normalized by the log of the number of unique productive sequences. Clones differing between time points or between blood and tumor were identified using Fisher's exact test with Benjamini-Hochberg correction, with an adjusted p below 0.01 applied as the threshold. The table was pulled from immuneACCESS by TCRdb, which kept in-frame rearrangements only. Such tables lose some clones; where checked, under half of the loss comes from unresolved V genes, and the rest has no known cause. V and J calls and clone size come straight from that table; D and trimming were deduced from the DNA. The sample contains some 50,000 clones, under 85% of them found a single time. The ten biggest clones cover 1.5% to 2% of the sample.

The sequence was obtained from a man in his fifties with urothelial cancer. Recombination joined TRBV27 with TRBJ2-2; 7 nucleotides in the junction match TRBD2. The sequencing here drew on PBMCs, taken around atezolizumab (anti-PD-L1) treatment. The CDR3 loop reads CASSWGGINTGELFF. The bases read TGTGCCAGCAGTTGGGGAGGGATCAACACCGGGGAGCTGTTTTTT.